The rows below give T cell receptor beta chains drawn from one sample of a study of a mutant IDH1 vaccine in newly diagnosed glioma. For these receptors, no antigen is known. Measured with immunoSEQ multiplex PCR; TCRdb has only the in-frame clones, and not every one. The table has 30,000 to 40,000 clones, roughly 76% seen once; the top ten hold around 5.1%. This specimen was PBMCs, taken from a glioma patient whose treatment included an IDH1 peptide vaccine. The receptors were sampled from a man in his forties with glioma. CDR3s include the opening cysteine and the closing phenylalanine or tryptophan. Fields, in order: V gene, D gene, clone size, J gene, CDR3 DNA, CDR3 protein. D genes are given only for firm matches. Clone size is not always given. Where it is, it says once, few, many or a class for expanded clones.

TRBV18	TRBD1	once	TRBJ2-2	TGTGCCAGCTCACCACCCAAGGACAGGGGGTACACCGGGGAGCTGTTTTTT	CASSPPKDRGYTGELFF
TRBV29-1	TRBD1	NA	TRBJ1-2	TGCAGCGCCCCTAGACAGGGGCTAAACTATGGCTACACCTTC	CSAPRQGLNYGYTF
TRBV5-1	TRBD1	NA	TRBJ1-5	TGCGCCAGCAGCCCCGGACAGGGCCTCCATCAGCCCCAGCATTTT	CASSPGQGLHQPQHF
TRBV6-6	NA	NA	TRBJ1-5	TGTGCCAGCCAATATAGCAATCAGCCCCAGCATTTT	CASQYSNQPQHF
TRBV9	TRBD2	NA	TRBJ2-5	TGTGCCAGCAGCGTAGACATTCGCGGGAGAGGAGAGACCCAGTACTTC	CASSVDIRGRGETQYF
TRBV11-2	NA	NA	TRBJ2-5	TGTGCCAGCAGCTTATCCAGGAACGAAATTAAGACCCAGTACTTC	CASSLSRNEIKTQYF
TRBV19	NA	NA	TRBJ2-4	TGTGCCAGTAGTATAGATCTGGAGCAGCCGTACTTC	CASSIDLEQPYF
TRBV7-3	NA	NA	TRBJ2-5	TGTGCCAGCAGCCCCGGGGACCAAGAGACCCAGTACTTC	CASSPGDQETQYF
TRBV30	TRBD1	NA	TRBJ1-2	TGTGCCTGGAGTGTTCGGGACAGGGGGGGATATGGCTACACCTTC	CAWSVRDRGGYGYTF
TRBV18	NA	once	TRBJ1-2	TGTGCCAGCGCCCTGGGGGGCGATAGTGGCTACACCTTC	CASALGGDSGYTF
TRBV18	NA	NA	TRBJ2-5	TGTGCCAGCTCACCTTTTCCAGGGATCGAGACCCAGTACTTC	CASSPFPGIETQYF
TRBV7-9	NA	NA	TRBJ2-3	TGTGCCAGCAGCTTAGGTAGCACAGATACGCAGTATTTT	CASSLGSTDTQYF
TRBV7-9	TRBD1	NA	TRBJ1-2	TGTGCCAGCAGCCCTCAGGGGGTGGATGGCTACACCTTC	CASSPQGVDGYTF
TRBV30	TRBD1	NA	TRBJ2-5	TGTGCCTGGAGTGTTCAGGGGGAAGAGACCCAGTACTTC	CAWSVQGEETQYF
TRBV2	TRBD1	once	TRBJ2-7	TGTGCCAGCAGACTACGACAGGGCTACTCCTACGAGCAGTACTTC	CASRLRQGYSYEQYF
TRBV6-5	NA	NA	TRBJ2-3	TGTGCCAGCAGTTACCACGGTGGGCGGCGCACAGATACGCAGTATTTT	CASSYHGGRRTDTQYF
TRBV4-2	NA	NA	TRBJ1-5	TGTGCCAGCAGCCCGGCGTACAGGGACGGTCAGCCCCAGCATTTT	CASSPAYRDGQPQHF
TRBV28	NA	NA	TRBJ1-2	TGTGCCAGCAGTTTATTTTCCTATGGCTACACCTTC	CASSLFSYGYTF
TRBV10-3	TRBD1	NA	TRBJ2-7	TGTGCCATCAGTGAAGGAAACAGGGGGTACGAGCAGTACTTC	CAISEGNRGYEQYF
TRBV5-4	NA	NA	TRBJ1-2	TGTGCCAGCAGCGAGTATTCAAGGGGCTACACCTTC	CASSEYSRGYTF
TRBV18	NA	NA	TRBJ1-5	TGTGCCAGCTCACTATTGAGGGAACCAAGCAATCAGCCCCAGCATTTT	CASSLLREPSNQPQHF
TRBV9	NA	NA	TRBJ1-1	TGTGCCAGCAGCGTAGCTTCCTACGGGGCTGAAGCTTTCTTT	CASSVASYGAEAFF
TRBV4-2	TRBD2	NA	TRBJ2-1	TGTGCCAGCAGCCAAGATCCGGGACTAGCGGGTTTCTTCGGGCAGTTCTTC	CASSQDPGLAGFFGQFF
TRBV7-2	NA	NA	TRBJ2-3	TGTGCCAGCAGCTTAGGGGGGAGCGCAGATACGCAGTATTTT	CASSLGGSADTQYF
TRBV2	TRBD1	NA	TRBJ2-6	TGTGCCAGCAGGGGACAGGGCTCTGGGGCCAACGTCCTGACTTTC	CASRGQGSGANVLTF
TRBV6-1	TRBD1	few	TRBJ2-7	TGTGCCAGCAGTACGGACAGGGGCAAGTACGAGCAGTACTTC	CASSTDRGKYEQYF
TRBV2	NA	NA	TRBJ2-3	TGTGCCAGCAAGGCAGACACAGATACGCAGTATTTT	CASKADTDTQYF
TRBV27	NA	once	TRBJ1-2	TGTGCCAGCAGCCACCGCGGTCCCTATGGCTACACCTTC	CASSHRGPYGYTF
TRBV6-1	NA	few	TRBJ2-2	TGTGCCAGCAGTGAAGAGGCCCCGACCGGGGAGCTGTTTTTT	CASSEEAPTGELFF
TRBV5-1	NA	NA	TRBJ2-7	TGCGCCAGCAGCTTGTTTCAGGGAGCCTACGAGCAGTACTTC	CASSLFQGAYEQYF
TRBV2	TRBD2	NA	TRBJ2-5	TGTGCCAGCGCTGCCGGGGGGAGTCAAGAGACCCAGTACTTC	CASAAGGSQETQYF
TRBV2	NA	NA	TRBJ1-2	TGTGCCAGCAGTGAAAGTGCAGGGCTAGGATATGGCTACACCTTC	CASSESAGLGYGYTF
TRBV9	NA	NA	TRBJ2-3	TGTGCCAGCAGCCTCCCGGACTGGACAGATACGCAGTATTTT	CASSLPDWTDTQYF
TRBV6-5	NA	NA	TRBJ1-2	TGTGCCAGCAGTTACGTTCCGGCTAACTATGGCTACACCTTC	CASSYVPANYGYTF
TRBV2	TRBD2	NA	TRBJ2-5	TGTGCCAGCAGTGAAGGACGGGGGGGCCGAGGACAAGAGACCCAGTACTTC	CASSEGRGGRGQETQYF
TRBV6-5	TRBD1	few	TRBJ2-7	TGTGCCAGCACCGAGACAGGGGGCTCCTACGAGCAGTACTTC	CASTETGGSYEQYF
TRBV30	NA	few	TRBJ1-1	TGTGCCTGGGGCAAAACTGCTAGGGGTGAAGCTTTCTTT	CAWGKTARGEAFF
TRBV29-1	NA	few	TRBJ1-1	TGCAGCGTTGTGGAGTGGGGGGCGAAGAACACTGAAGCTTTCTTT	CSVVEWGAKNTEAFF
TRBV5-4	NA	NA	TRBJ2-5	TGTGCCAGCAGCTTTCAAGAGACCCAGTACTTC	CASSFQETQYF
TRBV10-3	NA	NA	TRBJ1-5	TGTGCCATCAGTGAGTCTGGAGTCAATCAGCCCCAGCATTTT	CAISESGVNQPQHF
TRBV2	NA	NA	TRBJ1-1	TGTGCCAGCAGTGAGGGTGAAGCTTTCTTT	CASSEGEAFF
TRBV14	NA	NA	TRBJ2-1	TGTGCCAGCAGCCAAGACGACGATGAGCAGTTCTTC	CASSQDDDEQFF
TRBV19	NA	NA	TRBJ2-2	TGTGCCAGTAGTCCCCGCAGAGGCGCCAACACCGGGGAGCTGTTTTTT	CASSPRRGANTGELFF
TRBV5-5	TRBD1	NA	TRBJ1-6	TGTGCCAGCAGCTATTACCCACCGGGACAGGGAGCTAATTCACCCCTCCACTTT	CASSYYPPGQGANSPLHF
TRBV10-3	NA	NA	TRBJ2-7	TGTGCCATCAAAGAGGGTGCCGAGCAGTACTTC	CAIKEGAEQYF
TRBV18	NA	medium-sized	TRBJ1-1	TGTGCCAGCTCACCATATGCAGGGGCGAACACTGAAGCTTTCTTT	CASSPYAGANTEAFF
TRBV6-5	TRBD1	NA	TRBJ2-1	TGTGCCAGCAAAAGGACAGGGGTCAATGAGCAGTTCTTC	CASKRTGVNEQFF
TRBV7-9	NA	NA	TRBJ1-2	TGTGCCAGCAGCTTAGGTGGGGGGCCAAAGAGGGGCTACACCTTC	CASSLGGGPKRGYTF
TRBV6-5	NA	NA	TRBJ2-7	TGTGCCAGCAGTTACGGCTGGGAACAGTACTTC	CASSYGWEQYF
TRBV15	NA	NA	TRBJ2-7	TGTGCCACCAGCAGCCCCGGTGAGGGGAGCGACGAGCAGTACTTC	CATSSPGEGSDEQYF
TRBV29-1	TRBD1	few	TRBJ1-1	TGCAGCGTCTTCGGACAGGTCGTTAACACTGAAGCTTTCTTT	CSVFGQVVNTEAFF
TRBV14	TRBD1	NA	TRBJ2-2	TGTGCCAGCCGCGGGACAGGGAGTACCGGGGAGCTGTTTTTT	CASRGTGSTGELFF
TRBV4-3	NA	NA	TRBJ2-5	TGCGCCAGCAGCCAGCTAGTGGGACCCCGGGGGAAAGAGACCCAGTACTTC	CASSQLVGPRGKETQYF